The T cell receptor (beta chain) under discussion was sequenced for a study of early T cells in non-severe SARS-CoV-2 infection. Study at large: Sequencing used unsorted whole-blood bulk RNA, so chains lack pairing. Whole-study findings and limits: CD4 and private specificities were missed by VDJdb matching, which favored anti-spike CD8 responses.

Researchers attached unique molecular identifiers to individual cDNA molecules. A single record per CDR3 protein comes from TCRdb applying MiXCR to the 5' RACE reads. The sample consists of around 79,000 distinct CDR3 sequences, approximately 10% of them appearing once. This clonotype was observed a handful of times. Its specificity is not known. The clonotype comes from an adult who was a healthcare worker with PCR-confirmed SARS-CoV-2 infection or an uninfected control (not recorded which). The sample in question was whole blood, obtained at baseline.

As DNA, the CDR3 is TGTGCCAGCAGTCTGCTACAGGGGGCCGGGACTGAAGCTTTCTTT. Protein product: CASSLLQGAGTEAFF. V gene TRBV28 combines with J gene TRBJ1-1, with 9 bases fitting TRBD1. Germline trimming cut 5 bases from V and 5 bases from J; bases unmatched to any gene: 9. Germline values: CDR1 MDHEN, CDR2 SYDVKM. The CDR3 consists of 15 residues.